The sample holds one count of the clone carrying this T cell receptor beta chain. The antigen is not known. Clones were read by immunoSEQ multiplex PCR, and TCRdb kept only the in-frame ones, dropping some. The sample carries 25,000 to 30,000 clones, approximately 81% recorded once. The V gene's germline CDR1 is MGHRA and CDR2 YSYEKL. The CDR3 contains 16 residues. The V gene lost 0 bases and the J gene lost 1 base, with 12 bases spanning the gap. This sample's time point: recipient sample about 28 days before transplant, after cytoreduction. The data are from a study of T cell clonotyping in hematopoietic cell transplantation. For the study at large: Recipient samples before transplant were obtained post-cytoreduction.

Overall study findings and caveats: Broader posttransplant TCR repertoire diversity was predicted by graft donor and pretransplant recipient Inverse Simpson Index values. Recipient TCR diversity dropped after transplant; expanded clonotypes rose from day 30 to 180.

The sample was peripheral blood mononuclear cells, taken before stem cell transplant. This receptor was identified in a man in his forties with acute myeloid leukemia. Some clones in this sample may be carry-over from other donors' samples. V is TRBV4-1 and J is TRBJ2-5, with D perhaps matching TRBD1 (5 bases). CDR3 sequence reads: CASSQDYRQGQETQYF. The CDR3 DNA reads TGCGCCAGCAGCCAAGATTATAGGCAGGGCCAAGAGACCCAGTACTTC.